A selection of T cell receptor beta chains follows, all from one sample in a study of blood T cell repertoires in COVID-19. Clones were read by immunoSEQ multiplex PCR, and TCRdb kept only the in-frame ones, dropping some. The table records approximately 35,000 clones, 75% to 90% of them present only once. The sequencing input was peripheral blood. The receptor source for this set is a man in his sixties with active COVID-19. Both conserved end residues are part of each CDR3. The order of the fields is J gene, V gene, CDR3 protein.

>TRBJ1-5|TRBV27
CASSPEPGSNQPQHF
>TRBJ2-7|TRBV19
CASSTLAGGPSSYEQYF
>TRBJ2-6|TRBV7-8
CASSFAGANVLTF
>TRBJ2-2|TRBV27
CATHRGTGELFF
>TRBJ2-1|TRBV7-8
CASSSPRTSPAYNEQFF
>TRBJ2-7|TRBV3-1/TRBV3-2
CASSQDLGTSGRAREQYF
>TRBJ2-3|TRBV19
CASREAARTDTQYF
>TRBJ1-3|TRBV6-2/TRBV6-3
CASSYMQLRGSGNTIYF
>TRBJ1-4|TRBV28
CASSFPGKEKLFF
>TRBJ2-2|TRBV2
CASSGLAVTGELFF
>TRBJ1-1|TRBV7-9
CASSLGTGNTEAFF
>TRBJ1-3|TRBV4-2
CASSLETGSSGNTIYF
>TRBJ1-2|TRBV3-1/TRBV3-2
CASSHRTVEGYTF
>TRBJ1-1|TRBV6-1
CASSETGENTEAFF
>TRBJ1-1|TRBV6-5
CASRDRGVNEAFF
>TRBJ1-1|TRBV27
CASSLWGVGTEAFF
>TRBJ2-3|TRBV6-6
CASSYSIADTQYF